The 9 T cell receptor beta chains below were found in one sample sequenced in a study of T cells expressing NK-cell markers. TCRdb reprocessed the 5' RACE reads, keeping one entry per CDR3 protein, no DNA. The repertoire table contains about 380,000 distinct CDR3 sequences. The sequencing sample was made of blood T cells: a sorted CD56 or NKG2C T cell subset, CD4+ or CD8+ T cells, or bulk PBMC T cells (not recorded which). These receptors were collected from a man aged 18 to 69 in good health.

The chain has TRBV7-2 and TRBJ2-7. This CDR3 region has 14 residues. From germline, CDR1 is SGHTA and CDR2 FQGNSA. The CDR3 protein is CASSHRHSSYEQYF.

The chain is built from TRBV5-1 and TRBJ2-7; TCRdb returns TRBD2, unconfirmable since there is no DNA. This CDR3 region has 16 residues. Germline CDR1 is SGHRS and CDR2 is YFSETQ. The CDR3 is CASSPGTSGGQYEQYF.

The chain combines TRBV27 with TRBJ2-1; TCRdb proposes TRBD1, but this gene call is untestable without DNA. CDR1 and CDR2 (germline): MNHEY, SMNVEV (reference sequence). The CDR3 has 13 amino acids. The CDR3 sequence: CASSLHRAYEQFF.

This chain links TRBV10-3 with TRBJ2-1; TCRdb outputs TRBD2, but without DNA this stays unchecked. CDR1 is ENHRY, CDR2 SYGVKD, per germline. The CDR3 consists of 13 residues. The chain's CDR3 is CAISELANNEQFF.

The chain combines TRBV19 with TRBJ2-1. Germline CDR1 LNHDA, CDR2 SQIVND (reference sequence). The CDR3 is 14 amino acids. CDR3 sequence: CASHARLASGEQFF.

The CDR3 sequence is CASSLSVGQPLHF. The chain links TRBV28 to TRBJ1-6; there is no DNA to check the TCRdb D call of TRBD1. Germline CDR1 MDHEN, CDR2 SYDVKM. The CDR3 loop spans 13 amino acids. Variable domain in full (rest from reference TRBV28 and TRBJ1-6): DVKVTQSSRYLVKRTGEKVFLECVQDMDHENMFWYRQDPGLGLRLIYFSYDVKMKEKGDIPEGYSVSREKKERFSLILESASTNQTSMYLCASSLSVGQPLHFGNGTRLTVT.

The CDR3 reads CASTYRVPGANVLTF. The chain combines TRBV12-3 or TRBV12-4 with TRBJ2-6; without DNA, the TCRdb call of TRBD1 cannot be checked. The CDR3 is 15 amino acids.

The V gene is TRBV25-1, the J gene TRBJ2-7; the TRBD1 assignment by TCRdb is unverifiable without DNA. Germline CDR1 reads MGHDK; CDR2 reads SYGVNS. This CDR3 comprises 15 residues. This CDR3 reads CASSEYGTGGAEQYF.

The J gene is TRBJ2-5, the V gene TRBV7-6. This CDR3 is built from 14 residues. Per the germline V gene, CDR1 is SGHVS and CDR2 is FNYEAQ. The CDR3 region is CASSLVEDQETQYF.